This T cell receptor beta chain was observed in a study of cytomegalovirus exposure and HLA in healthy donors. Vbeta (60) and Jbeta (13) primers were used in the PCR. The data were produced by immunoSEQ multiplex PCR, yet TCRdb's version contains in-frame clones alone and is incomplete. The sample records about 130,000 clones, approximately 80% being singletons. General observations from the study: In a later analysis, at a false discovery rate of 0.05, 17,000 or so TCR beta sequences were associated with HLA alleles.

A word on this clone: Its antigen remains unidentified.

This TCR came from a girl aged 2-15 years in good health and CMV-seronegative. Sample: PBMCs.

CDR3 DNA: TGTGCCAGCAGCTCCCTGGGACTAGCGTCCGAGCAGTACTTC. Protein product: CASSSLGLASEQYF. The chain carries TRBV7-7 and TRBJ2-7, with 10 bases that match TRBD2. The V and J ends lost 4 bases and 6 bases, in that order; junction bases with no gene match: 6. This CDR3 contains 14 residues. The germline V gene encodes CDR1 SSHAT and CDR2 FNYEAQ (reference sequence).